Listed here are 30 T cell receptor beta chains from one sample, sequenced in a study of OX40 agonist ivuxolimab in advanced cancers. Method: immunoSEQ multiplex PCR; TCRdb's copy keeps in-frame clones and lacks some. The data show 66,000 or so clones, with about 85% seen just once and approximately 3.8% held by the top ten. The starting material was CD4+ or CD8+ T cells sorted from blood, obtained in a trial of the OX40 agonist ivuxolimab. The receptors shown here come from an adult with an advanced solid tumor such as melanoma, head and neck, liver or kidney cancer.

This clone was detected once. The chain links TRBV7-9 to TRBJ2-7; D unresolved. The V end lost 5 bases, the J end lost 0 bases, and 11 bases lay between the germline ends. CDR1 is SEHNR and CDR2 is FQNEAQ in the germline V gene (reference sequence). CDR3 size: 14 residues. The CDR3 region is CASSPSSVSYEQYF. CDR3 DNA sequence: TGTGCCAGCAGCCCTTCTTCAGTCTCCTACGAGCAGTACTTC.

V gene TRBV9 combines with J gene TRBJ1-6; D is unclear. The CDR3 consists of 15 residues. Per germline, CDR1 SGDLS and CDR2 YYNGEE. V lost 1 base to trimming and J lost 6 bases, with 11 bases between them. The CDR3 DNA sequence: TGTGCCAGCAGCGTAAATGACGGAATTAATTCACCCCTCCACTTT. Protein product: CASSVNDGINSPLHF. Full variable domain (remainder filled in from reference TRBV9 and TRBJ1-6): DSGVTQTPKHLITATGQRVTLRCSPRSGDLSVYWYQQSLDQGLQFLIQYYNGEERAKGNILERFSAQQFPDLHSELNLSSLELGDSALYFCASSVNDGINSPLHFGNGTRLTVT.

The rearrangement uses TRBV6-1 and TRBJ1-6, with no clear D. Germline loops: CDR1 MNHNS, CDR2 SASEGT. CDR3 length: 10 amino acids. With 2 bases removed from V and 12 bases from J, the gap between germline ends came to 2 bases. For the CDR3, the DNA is TGTGCCAGCAGTGAAAAACCCCTCCACTTT. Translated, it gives CASSEKPLHF.

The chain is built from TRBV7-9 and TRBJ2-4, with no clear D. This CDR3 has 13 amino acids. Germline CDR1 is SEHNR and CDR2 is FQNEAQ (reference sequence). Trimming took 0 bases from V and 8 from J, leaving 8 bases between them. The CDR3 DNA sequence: TGTGCCAGCAGCTTAGCGTACGGAGACATTCAGTACTTC. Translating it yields CASSLAYGDIQYF.

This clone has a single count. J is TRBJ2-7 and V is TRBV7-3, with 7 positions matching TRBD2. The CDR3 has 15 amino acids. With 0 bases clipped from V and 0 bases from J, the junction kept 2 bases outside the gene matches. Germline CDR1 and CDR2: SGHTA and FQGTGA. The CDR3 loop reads CASSLTPGGSYEQYF. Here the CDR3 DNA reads TGTGCCAGCAGCTTAACGCCGGGGGGCTCCTACGAGCAGTACTTC.

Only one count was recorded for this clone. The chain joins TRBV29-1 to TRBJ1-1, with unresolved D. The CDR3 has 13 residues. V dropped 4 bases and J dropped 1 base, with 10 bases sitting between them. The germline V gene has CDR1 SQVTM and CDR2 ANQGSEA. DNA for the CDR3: TGCAGCGTTGTGGGCGCGGGGAACACTGAAGCTTTCTTT. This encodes CSVVGAGNTEAFF.

CDR3 sequence: CASSLYGGSIQYF. CDR3 sequence (DNA): TGTGCCAGCAGTTTATACGGGGGAAGCATTCAGTACTTC. This chain joins TRBV28 and TRBJ2-4, with D possibly matching TRBD2 (6 bases). V lost 1 base to trimming and J lost 9 bases, with 10 bases between them. From germline, CDR1 is MDHEN and CDR2 SYDVKM. The CDR3 is made up of 13 amino acids.

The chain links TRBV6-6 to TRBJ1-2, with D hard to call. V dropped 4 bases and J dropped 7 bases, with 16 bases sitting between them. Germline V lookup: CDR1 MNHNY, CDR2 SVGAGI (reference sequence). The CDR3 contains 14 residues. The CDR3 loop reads CASSSPGVNGGYTF. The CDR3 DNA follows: TGTGCCAGCAGTTCCCCCGGAGTCAACGGTGGCTACACCTTC.

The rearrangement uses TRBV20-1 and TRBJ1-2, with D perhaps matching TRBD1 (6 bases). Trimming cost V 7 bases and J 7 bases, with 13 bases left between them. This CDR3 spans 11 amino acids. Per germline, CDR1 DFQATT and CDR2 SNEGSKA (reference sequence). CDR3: CSGRRGGGYTF. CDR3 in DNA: TGCAGTGGTCGCAGGGGAGGTGGCTACACCTTC.

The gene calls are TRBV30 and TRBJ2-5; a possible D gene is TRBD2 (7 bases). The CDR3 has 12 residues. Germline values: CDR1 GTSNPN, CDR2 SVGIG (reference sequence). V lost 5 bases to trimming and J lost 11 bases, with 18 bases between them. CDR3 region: CAWENRVREQYF. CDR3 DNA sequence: TGTGCCTGGGAGAACAGGGTGCGGGAGCAGTACTTC.

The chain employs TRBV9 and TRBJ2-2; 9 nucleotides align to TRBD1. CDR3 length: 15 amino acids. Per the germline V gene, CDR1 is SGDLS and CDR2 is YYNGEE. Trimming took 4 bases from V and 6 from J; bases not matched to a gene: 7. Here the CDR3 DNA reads TGTGCCAGCAGCAAAACAGGGGGCAGATCCGGGGAGCTGTTTTTT. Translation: CASSKTGGRSGELFF.

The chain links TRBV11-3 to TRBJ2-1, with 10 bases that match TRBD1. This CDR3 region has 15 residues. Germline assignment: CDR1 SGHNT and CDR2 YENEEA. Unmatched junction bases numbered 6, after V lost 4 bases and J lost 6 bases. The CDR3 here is CASSSGQGSTNEQFF. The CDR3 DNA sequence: TGTGCCAGCAGCTCGGGACAGGGGTCGACCAATGAGCAGTTCTTC.

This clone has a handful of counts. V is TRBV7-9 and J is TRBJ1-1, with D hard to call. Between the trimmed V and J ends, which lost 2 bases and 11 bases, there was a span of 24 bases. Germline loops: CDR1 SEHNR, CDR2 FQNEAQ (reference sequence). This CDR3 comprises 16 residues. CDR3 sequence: CASSLIGGVQDKRAFF. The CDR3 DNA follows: TGTGCCAGCAGCTTAATTGGAGGAGTCCAAGACAAACGGGCTTTCTTT. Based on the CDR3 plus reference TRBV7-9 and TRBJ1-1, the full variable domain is DTGVSQNPRHKITKRGQNVTFRCDPISEHNRLYWYRQTLGQGPEFLTYFQNEAQLEKSRLLSDRFSAERPKGSFSTLEIQRTEQGDSAMYLCASSLIGGVQDKRAFFGQGTRLTVV.

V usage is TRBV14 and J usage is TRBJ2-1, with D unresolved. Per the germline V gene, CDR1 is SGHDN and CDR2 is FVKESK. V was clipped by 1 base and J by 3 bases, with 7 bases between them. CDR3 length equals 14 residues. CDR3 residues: CASSQVGIYNEQFF. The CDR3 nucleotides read TGTGCCAGCAGCCAAGTTGGGATCTACAATGAGCAGTTCTTC. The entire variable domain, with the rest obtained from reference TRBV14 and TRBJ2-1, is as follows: EAGVTQFPSHSVIEKGQTVTLRCDPISGHDNLYWYRRVMGKEIKFLLHFVKESKQDESGMPNNRFLAERTGGTYSTLKVQPAELEDSGVYFCASSQVGIYNEQFFGPGTRLTVL.

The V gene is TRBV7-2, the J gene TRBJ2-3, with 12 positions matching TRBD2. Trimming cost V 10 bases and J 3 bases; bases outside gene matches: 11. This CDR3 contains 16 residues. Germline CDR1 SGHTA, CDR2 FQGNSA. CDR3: CATGLAGYFLTDTQYF. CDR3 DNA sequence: TGTGCCACAGGACTAGCGGGATACTTCTTGACAGATACGCAGTATTTT.

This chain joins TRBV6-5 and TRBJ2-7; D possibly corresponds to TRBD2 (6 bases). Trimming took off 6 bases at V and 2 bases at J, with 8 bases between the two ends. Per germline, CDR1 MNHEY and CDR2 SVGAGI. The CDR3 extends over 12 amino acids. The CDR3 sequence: CASSGGAYEQYF. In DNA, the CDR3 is TGTGCCAGCAGCGGGGGAGCCTACGAGCAGTACTTC.

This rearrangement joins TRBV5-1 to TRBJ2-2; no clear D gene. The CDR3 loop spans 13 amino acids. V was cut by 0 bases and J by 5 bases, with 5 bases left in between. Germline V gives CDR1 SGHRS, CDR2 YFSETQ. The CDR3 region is CASSLVLTGELFF. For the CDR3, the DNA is TGCGCCAGCAGCTTGGTCCTGACCGGGGAGCTGTTTTTT.

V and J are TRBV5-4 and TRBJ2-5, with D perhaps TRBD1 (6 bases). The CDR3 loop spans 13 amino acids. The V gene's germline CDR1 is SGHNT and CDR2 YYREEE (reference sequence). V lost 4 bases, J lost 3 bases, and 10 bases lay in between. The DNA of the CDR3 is TGTGCCAGCAGCGCAAACAGGGAAGAGACCCAGTACTTC. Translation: CASSANREETQYF.

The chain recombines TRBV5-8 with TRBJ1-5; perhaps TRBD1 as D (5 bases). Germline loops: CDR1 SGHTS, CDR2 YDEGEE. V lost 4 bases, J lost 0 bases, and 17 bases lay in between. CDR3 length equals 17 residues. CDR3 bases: TGTGCCAGCAGCGCCTGGGGCAGTACTGTTAGCAATCAGCCCCAGCATTTT. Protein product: CASSAWGSTVSNQPQHF.

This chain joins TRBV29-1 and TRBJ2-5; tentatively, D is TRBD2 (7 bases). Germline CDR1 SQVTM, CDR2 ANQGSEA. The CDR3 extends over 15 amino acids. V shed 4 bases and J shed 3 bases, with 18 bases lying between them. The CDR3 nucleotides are TGCAGCGTTGGGGGTCTCGGGGGGCCGAAAGAGACCCAGTACTTC. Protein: CSVGGLGGPKETQYF.

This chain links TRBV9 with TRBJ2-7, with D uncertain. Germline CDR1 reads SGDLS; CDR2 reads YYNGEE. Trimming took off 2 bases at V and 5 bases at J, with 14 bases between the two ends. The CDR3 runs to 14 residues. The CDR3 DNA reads TGTGCCAGCAGCGTGGGTGGAAGTTACGACGAGCAGTACTTC. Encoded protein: CASSVGGSYDEQYF.

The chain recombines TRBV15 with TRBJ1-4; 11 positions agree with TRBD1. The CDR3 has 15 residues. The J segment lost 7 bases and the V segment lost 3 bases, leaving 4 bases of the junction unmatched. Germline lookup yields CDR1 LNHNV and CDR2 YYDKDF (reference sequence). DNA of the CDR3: TGTGCCACCAGCAGTGGGGACAGGGGGAGTGAAAAACTGTTTTTT. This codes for CATSSGDRGSEKLFF.

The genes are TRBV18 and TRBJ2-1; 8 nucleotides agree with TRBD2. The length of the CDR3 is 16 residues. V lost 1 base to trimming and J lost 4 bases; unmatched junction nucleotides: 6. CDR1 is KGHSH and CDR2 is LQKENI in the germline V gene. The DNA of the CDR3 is TGTGCCAGCTCACCACAAGCGGGAGTGAGTTACAATGAGCAGTTCTTC. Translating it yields CASSPQAGVSYNEQFF.

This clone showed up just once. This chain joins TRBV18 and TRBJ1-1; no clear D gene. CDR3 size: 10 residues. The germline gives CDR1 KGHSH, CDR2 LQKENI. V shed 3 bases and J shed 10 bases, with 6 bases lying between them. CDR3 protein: CASSPPPAFF. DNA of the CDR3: TGTGCCAGCTCACCGCCTCCAGCTTTCTTT.

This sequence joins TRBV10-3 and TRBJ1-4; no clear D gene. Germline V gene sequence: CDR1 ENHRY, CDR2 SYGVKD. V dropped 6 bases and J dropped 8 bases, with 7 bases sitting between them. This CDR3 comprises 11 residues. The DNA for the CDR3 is TGTGCCATCAGAGAAGGGGAAAAACTGTTTTTT. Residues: CAIREGEKLFF.

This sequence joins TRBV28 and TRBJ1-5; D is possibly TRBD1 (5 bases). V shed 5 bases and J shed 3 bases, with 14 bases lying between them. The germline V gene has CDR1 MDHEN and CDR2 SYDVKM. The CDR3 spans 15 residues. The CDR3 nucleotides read TGTGCCAGCAGTCCACGGGACGGATTCAATCAGCCCCAGCATTTT. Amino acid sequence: CASSPRDGFNQPQHF.

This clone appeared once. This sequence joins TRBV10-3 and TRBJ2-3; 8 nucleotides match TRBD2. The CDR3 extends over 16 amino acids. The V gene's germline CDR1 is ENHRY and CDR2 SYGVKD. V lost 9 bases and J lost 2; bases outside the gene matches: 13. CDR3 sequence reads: CAITPSGSGITDTQYF. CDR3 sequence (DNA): TGTGCCATAACACCTTCTGGTAGCGGGATCACAGATACGCAGTATTTT.

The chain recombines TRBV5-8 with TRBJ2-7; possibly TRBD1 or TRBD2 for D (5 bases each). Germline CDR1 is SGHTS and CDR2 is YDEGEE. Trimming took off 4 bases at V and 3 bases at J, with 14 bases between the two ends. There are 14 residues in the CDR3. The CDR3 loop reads CASSRLGENYEQYF. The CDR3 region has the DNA TGTGCCAGCAGCCGTCTAGGGGAGAACTACGAGCAGTACTTC.

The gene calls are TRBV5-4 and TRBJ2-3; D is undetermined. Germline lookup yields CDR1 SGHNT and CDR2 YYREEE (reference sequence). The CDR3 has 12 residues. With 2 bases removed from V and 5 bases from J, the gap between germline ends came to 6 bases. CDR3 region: CASSFLGDTQYF. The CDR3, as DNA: TGTGCCAGCAGCTTCCTCGGAGATACGCAGTATTTT.

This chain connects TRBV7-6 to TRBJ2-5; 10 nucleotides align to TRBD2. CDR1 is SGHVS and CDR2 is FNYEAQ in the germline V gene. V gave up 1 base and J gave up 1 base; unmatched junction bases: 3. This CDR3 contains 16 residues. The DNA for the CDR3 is TGTGCCAGCAGCTTAGGTTTAGCGGGAGGCCAAGAGACCCAGTACTTC. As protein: CASSLGLAGGQETQYF.